The present TCR beta chain was sequenced within a study of blood T cell repertoires in COVID-19. For the study at large: The United States, Italy and Spain supplied acute and convalescent COVID-19 samples. PBMCs, B-cell-depleted T cells, or T cells provided the cDNA or gDNA that made up the material.

The CDR3 runs to 13 residues. V was shortened by 4 bases and J by 1 base, with 7 bases between the two germline ends. Looked up from germline, CDR1 is MNHEY and CDR2 is SMNVEV (reference sequence). TCRdb's copy holds only in-frame clones and misses some; the assay was immunoSEQ multiplex PCR. The sample records around 310,000 clones, about 90% being singletons. The sequence derives from a woman aged 40 to 50 with COVID-19, enrolled during active disease. Sequenced sample: peripheral blood. The chain has TRBV27 and TRBJ1-1; perhaps TRBD1 as D (5 bases). This CDR3 reads CASSSQGNTEAFF. The CDR3 nucleotides read TGTGCCAGCAGTTCGCAGGGGAACACTGAAGCTTTCTTT.